The sequence of this T cell receptor beta chain was determined in a study of blood T cells in healthy people across ages. With a J-beta primer mix and a sample-barcoded 5' primer, a second PCR ran about 7 to 12 cycles. CDR3-containing paired-end reads numbered at least 2.5 million in each sample. TCRdb re-analysed the 5' RACE reads in MiXCR, keeping a single row per CDR3 protein. The profile shows 1.2 million to 1.5 million distinct CDR3 sequences, 35% to 45% of them singletons. Overall study findings and caveats: Among T cells, TCR beta diversity per million cells dropped roughly linearly as age rose. One million T cells yielded diversity estimates that were considered underestimates. What prevented conclusive comparison of naive and antigen-experienced cells was that PBMCs were unsorted.

The germline gives CDR1 DFQATT, CDR2 SNEGSKA (reference sequence). The CDR3 spans 16 residues. With respect to this clonotype: Its antigen is as yet unknown. This sequence may be a read error, since a much larger clone differs from it by one base.

The clonotype originates from a woman aged 18-29 years in good health. Source material: blood. The chain uses TRBV20-1 and TRBJ2-1; 10 bases agree with TRBD2. The last part of the DNA fits TRBJ2-7 better; the J call may be wrong. CDR3 nucleotides: TGCAGTGCTCGCTCACCAACTAGCGGGGATTTCTACAAGCAGTACTTC. This encodes CSARSPTSGDFYKQYF.